This T cell receptor (beta chain) derives from a study of blood T cell repertoires in COVID-19 (dated by TCRdb to the early 2020s). In the study overall: Samples from collaborators originated in the United States, Italy and Spain and spanned both the acute and convalescent phases of COVID-19. The material from the prospective study consisted of cDNA or gDNA derived from T cells, B-cell-depleted T cells, or PBMCs. Deeply sampled blood TCRbeta repertoires from subjects exposed to, actively infected with, or recovered from COVID-19 were included in the dataset. The repertoires were made available in a free public database intended to serve as a resource for research on the immune response to SARS-CoV-2. Samples were obtained from the ongoing ImmuneRACE study (first 160 participants) and from some 1,200 subjects provided by 6 global collaborators. Nearly every sample came with metadata listing a de-identified subject ID, COVID-19 status, age in years and sex. Where available, HLA class I and class II types were obtained from metadata supplied by the sample provider rather than from assay-based typing. What the work shows at the level of the full study, not this receptor alone: The amount of clinical and demographic metadata varied by source and participant and was provided uncurated.

The immunoSEQ Assay, a bias-controlled multiplex PCR, was used to amplify TCRbeta CDR3 regions from genomic DNA. The source study handled its data this way. Within the assay, amplification of reference gene primers was used to estimate how many nucleated cells each sample contained. To quantify the absolute abundance of each unique TCRbeta CDR3 rearrangement, sequence reads were collapsed and filtered. Productive Simpson clonality was computed per sample as the square root of Simpson's diversity index over productive rearrangements. The immuneACCESS repertoire file appears here via TCRdb, limited to in-frame rearrangements. These files lack a portion of the clones; in checked studies, under half of the deficit traces to unresolved V genes, and the cause of the others is not known. V, J and clone size derive from that table, while D and trimming were established from the DNA sequence. The table for this sample lists some 150,000 clones; roughly 90% of them were counted only once. The ten most abundant clones make up about 1.2% of the sample.

Participants in the prospective study were enrolled through a virtual design, were aged about 18 to 90 years, and lived in roughly 25 United States geographic areas. Cohort assignment in the prospective study relied on participant-reported clinical history from a screening survey and a study questionnaire. In the prospective study, mobile phlebotomists collected whole blood, serum and a nasopharyngeal or oropharyngeal swab from each participant. Participants in the prospective study had the option to provide additional blood draws and questionnaires over an approximately 2-month period. Blood samples from the prospective study were shipped frozen or at room temperature prior to DNA extraction. Spanning cysteine to phenylalanine, the CDR3 consists of 15 amino acids. The DNA shown is the 45-base CDR3, in frame from base 1. V and J are trimmed by 4 bases and 1 base, and the gene matches miss 6 bases of the junction. For CDR1 and CDR2, the germline V gene (reference sequence) lists SGHNT and YYREEE.

Details on this clone: Its antigen is still unknown. No clone much larger than this one lies a single base away; base qualities are absent.

The sequence was collected from a human donor with acute COVID-19. The donor label of this sample is uncertain. Sequencing was performed on PBMCs or T cells enriched from blood (not recorded which). Rearrangement joined TRBV5-4 to TRBJ2-5, with 8 bases matching TRBD2. The CDR3 amino acid sequence is: CASSAGGSFQETQYF. The bases are TGTGCCAGCAGCGCGGGGGGATCCTTCCAAGAGACCCAGTACTTC.